The text below deals with one TCR beta chain. The antigen is unknown. The data were obtained in a study of T cell responses to AZD1222 COVID-19 vaccine. General study findings and limits: Per reports, nearly half of all spike-specific TCRs target regions that are unmutated in variants.

Trimming removed 1 base at V and 2 bases at J, with 5 bases between. This CDR3 has 13 amino acids. Sequencing was performed with immunoSEQ multiplex PCR; in TCRdb, only in-frame clones are kept and a portion is missing. The sample comprises about 110,000 clones, 87% of which are singletons, and roughly 2.5% rests with the top ten. This sample comprised peripheral blood, obtained 28 days after the second AZD1222 dose. The sequence was obtained from an adult who received the AZD1222 COVID-19 vaccine. The chain joins TRBV12-3 or TRBV12-4 to TRBJ1-1; D uncertain. The CDR3 loop is CASSLVGNTEAFF. The CDR3 nucleotides are TGTGCCAGCAGTTTAGTTGGTAACACTGAAGCTTTCTTT.